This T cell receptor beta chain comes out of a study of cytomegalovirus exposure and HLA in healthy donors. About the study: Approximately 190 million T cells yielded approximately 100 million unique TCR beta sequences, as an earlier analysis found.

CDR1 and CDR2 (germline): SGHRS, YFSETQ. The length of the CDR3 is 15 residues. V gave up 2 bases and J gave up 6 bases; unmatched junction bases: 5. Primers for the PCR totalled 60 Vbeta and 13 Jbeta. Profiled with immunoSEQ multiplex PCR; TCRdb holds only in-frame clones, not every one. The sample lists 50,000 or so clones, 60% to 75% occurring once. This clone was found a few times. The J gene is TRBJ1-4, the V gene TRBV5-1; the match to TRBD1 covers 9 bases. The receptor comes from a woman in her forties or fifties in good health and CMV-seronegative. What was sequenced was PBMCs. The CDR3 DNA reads TGCGCCAGCAGCTTCGGACAGGGGCTATATGAAAAACTGTTTTTT. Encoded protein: CASSFGQGLYEKLFF. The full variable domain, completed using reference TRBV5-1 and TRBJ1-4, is KAGVTQTPRYLIKTRGQQVTLSCSPISGHRSVSWYQQTPGQGLQFLFEYFSETQRNKGNFPGRFSGRQFSNSRSEMNVSTLELGDSALYLCASSFGQGLYEKLFFGSGTQLSVL.